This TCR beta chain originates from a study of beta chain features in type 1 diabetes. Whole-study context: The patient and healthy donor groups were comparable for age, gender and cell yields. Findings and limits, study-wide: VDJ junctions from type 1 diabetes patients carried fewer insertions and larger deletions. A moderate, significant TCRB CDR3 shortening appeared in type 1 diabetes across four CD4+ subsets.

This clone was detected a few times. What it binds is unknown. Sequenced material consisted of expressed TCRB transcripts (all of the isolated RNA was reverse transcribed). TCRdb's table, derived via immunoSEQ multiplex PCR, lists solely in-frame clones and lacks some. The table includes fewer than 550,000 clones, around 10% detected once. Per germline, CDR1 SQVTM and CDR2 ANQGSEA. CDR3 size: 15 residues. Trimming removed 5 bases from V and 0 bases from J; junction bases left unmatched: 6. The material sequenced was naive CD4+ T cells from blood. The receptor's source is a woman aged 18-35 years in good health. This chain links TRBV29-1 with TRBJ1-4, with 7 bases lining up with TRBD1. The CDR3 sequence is CSVSGGLATNEKLFF. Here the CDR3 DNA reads TGCAGCGTTTCAGGGGGACTTGCAACTAATGAAAAACTGTTTTTT. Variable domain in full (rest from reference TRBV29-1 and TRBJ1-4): SAVISQKPSRDICQRGTSLTIQCQVDSQVTMMFWYRQQPGQSLTLIATANQGSEATYESGFVIDKFPISRPNLTFSTLTVSNMSPEDSSIYLCSVSGGLATNEKLFFGSGTQLSVL.